This T cell receptor beta chain appears in the sequencing data of a study of OX40 agonist ivuxolimab in advanced cancers. Here immunoSEQ multiplex PCR was the method, and the copy in TCRdb shows in-frame clones only, minus some. Here the sample spans 50,000 or so clones, 85% to 95% being singletons. Of note for this clone: The target antigen is unknown.

Study conclusions and caveats: Expansion of clones was among the lowest in partial responders at 0.1-3.0 mg/kg. Normalized T-cell clonal expansion was also low in a subset of nonresponders. On average, a greater number of expanded clones characterised CD8+ T cells relative to CD4+.

The length of the CDR3 is 16 residues. The germline gives CDR1 GTSNPN, CDR2 SVGIG (reference sequence). The trim removed 3 bases at V and 0 bases at J, leaving 10 bases unmatched. This receptor was identified in an adult with an advanced solid tumor such as melanoma, head and neck, liver or kidney cancer. The V and J genes are TRBV30 and TRBJ2-7; TRBD2 matches at 8 bases. Sequences were derived from CD4+ or CD8+ T cells sorted from blood, sampled in a trial of the OX40 agonist ivuxolimab. The CDR3 DNA reads TGTGCCTGGAGGGGGGGAGGCGGGAGGATCTCCTACGAGCAGTACTTC. The encoded protein is CAWRGGGGRISYEQYF.